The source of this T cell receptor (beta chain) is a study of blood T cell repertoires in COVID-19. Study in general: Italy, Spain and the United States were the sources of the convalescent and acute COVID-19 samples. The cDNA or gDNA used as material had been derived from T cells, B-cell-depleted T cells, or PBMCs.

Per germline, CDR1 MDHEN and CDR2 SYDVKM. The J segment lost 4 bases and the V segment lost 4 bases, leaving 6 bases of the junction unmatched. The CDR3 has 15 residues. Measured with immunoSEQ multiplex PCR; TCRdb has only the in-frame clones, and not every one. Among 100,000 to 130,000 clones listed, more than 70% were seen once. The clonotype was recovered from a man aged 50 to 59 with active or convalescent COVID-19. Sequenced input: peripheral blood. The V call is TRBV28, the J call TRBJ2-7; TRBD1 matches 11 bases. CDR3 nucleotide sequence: TGTGCCAGCAGTTCCCATGGGACAGGGGGGTACGAGCAGTACTTC. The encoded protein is CASSSHGTGGYEQYF.